This record looks at one T cell receptor beta chain sequence and its context. This record belongs to a study of T cell changes during pregnancy in multiple sclerosis. Method: immunoSEQ multiplex PCR; TCRdb's copy keeps in-frame clones and lacks some. The table lists roughly 61,000 clones, 90% of them singletons. CDR3 size: 13 residues. V shed 0 bases and J shed 6 bases, with 9 bases lying between them. The germline V gene encodes CDR1 SGHKS and CDR2 YYEKEE (reference sequence). The chain employs TRBV5-5 and TRBJ1-2, with a tentative D call TRBD1 (5 bases). This TCR was sampled from a female donor in good health, enrolled as a control in a pregnancy study. The sequenced sample was peripheral blood, obtained in the first trimester of pregnancy. The CDR3 region is CASSLVTDDGYTF. CDR3 DNA sequence: TGTGCCAGCAGCTTGGTGACAGATGATGGCTACACCTTC.